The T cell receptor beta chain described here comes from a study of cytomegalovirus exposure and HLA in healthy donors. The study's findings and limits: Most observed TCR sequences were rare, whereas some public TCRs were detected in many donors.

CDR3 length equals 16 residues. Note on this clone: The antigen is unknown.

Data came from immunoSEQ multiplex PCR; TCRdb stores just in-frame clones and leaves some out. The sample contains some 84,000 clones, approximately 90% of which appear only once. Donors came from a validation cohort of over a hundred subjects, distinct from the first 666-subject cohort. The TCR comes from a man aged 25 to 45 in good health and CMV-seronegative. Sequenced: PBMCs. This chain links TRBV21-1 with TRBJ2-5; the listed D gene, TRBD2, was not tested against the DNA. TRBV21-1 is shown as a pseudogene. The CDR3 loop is CASSKGASGDQETQYF. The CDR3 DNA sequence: TGTGCCAGCAGCAAAGGGGCTAGCGGGGACCAAGAGACCCAGTACTTC.